Shown below are 10 T cell receptor beta chains from a single sample sequenced in a study of T cell responses to AZD1222 COVID-19 vaccine. Repertoires were generated with immunoSEQ multiplex PCR, while TCRdb's copy carries only in-frame clones and drops some. The data show 90,000 to 150,000 clones, around 86% seen once. Here the sequenced sample was peripheral blood, taken on day 0 of AZD1222 vaccination. Receptors were obtained from an adult in good health.

The V gene is TRBV29-1, the J gene TRBJ2-5; D perhaps matches TRBD1 (5 bases). This CDR3 has 13 residues. V gave up 3 bases and J gave up 5 bases, with 13 bases separating them. CDR1 and CDR2 (germline): SQVTM, ANQGSEA. This CDR3 reads CSVEEGVGETQYF. The CDR3 coding sequence is TGCAGCGTTGAGGAAGGGGTTGGCGAGACCCAGTACTTC.

The J gene is TRBJ2-3, the V gene TRBV28; a possible D gene is TRBD2 (6 bases). V was clipped by 2 bases and J by 4 bases, with 10 bases between them. The CDR3 runs 14 residues. Germline V lookup: CDR1 MDHEN, CDR2 SYDVKM. The CDR3 loop is CASSLIGSPDTQYF. Written as DNA, the CDR3 is TGTGCCAGCAGTTTAATCGGGAGTCCAGATACGCAGTATTTT.

V gene TRBV4-2 combines with J gene TRBJ2-3; 12 bases agree with TRBD2. V shed 0 bases and J 7 bases; nucleotides not matched to a gene: 5. Germline loops: CDR1 LGHNA, CDR2 YNFKEQ. The CDR3 sequence is 16 residues long. Here the CDR3 reads CASSQEKLAGGYTQYF. DNA of the CDR3: TGTGCCAGCAGCCAAGAGAAACTAGCGGGAGGTTATACGCAGTATTTT.

J is TRBJ2-7 and V is TRBV20-1; 9 nucleotides match TRBD2. Trimming at V came to 3 bases and at J to 5 bases, leaving 5 bases not matched to a gene. The CDR3 loop spans 13 amino acids. Germline lookup yields CDR1 DFQATT and CDR2 SNEGSKA (reference sequence). The CDR3 loop is CSASGLAGNEQYF. As DNA, the CDR3 is TGCAGTGCTAGTGGGCTAGCGGGAAACGAGCAGTACTTC.

This chain links TRBV11-3 with TRBJ2-3; D ambiguous. The CDR3 spans 12 residues. With 0 bases removed from V and 4 bases from J, the gap between germline ends came to 2 bases. Germline-derived CDR1 and CDR2 are SGHNT and YENEEA. The CDR3 protein is CASSLDSDTQYF. The CDR3 nucleotides read TGTGCCAGCAGCTTAGATTCAGATACGCAGTATTTT.

The rearrangement links TRBV15 to TRBJ1-2; the D gene is possibly TRBD1 (5 bases). This CDR3 comprises 15 residues. The V end lost 4 bases, the J end lost 1 base, and 13 bases lay between the germline ends. The V gene's germline CDR1 is LNHNV and CDR2 YYDKDF (reference sequence). CDR3 sequence reads: CATSTRGEINYGYTF. CDR3 bases: TGTGCCACCAGCACAAGGGGCGAGATTAACTATGGCTACACCTTC.

V usage is TRBV6-5 and J usage is TRBJ1-2, with TRBD1 matching 7 bases. Germline V CDR1 and CDR2: MNHEY, SVGAGI. V trimming: 7 bases; J trimming: 4 bases; junction bases outside the gene matches: 12. This CDR3 comprises 15 residues. CDR3: CASNGVRQGLYGYTF. In DNA, the CDR3 is TGTGCCAGCAACGGTGTTCGACAGGGCCTCTATGGCTACACCTTC.

This clone was found a few times. This rearrangement joins TRBV7-9 to TRBJ2-5; D unclear. Trimming pared 1 base from V and 1 base from J, leaving 7 bases between. CDR1 is SEHNR and CDR2 is FQNEAQ in the germline V gene (reference sequence). This CDR3 has 14 amino acids. The CDR3: CASSLVGSQETQYF. CDR3 DNA sequence: TGTGCCAGCAGCTTAGTGGGCTCCCAAGAGACCCAGTACTTC.

The chain joins TRBV7-8 to TRBJ1-4, with 11 bases lining up with TRBD1. V trimming: 5 bases; J trimming: 8 bases; junction bases outside the gene matches: 13. The CDR3 has 17 residues. The V gene's germline CDR1 is SGHVS and CDR2 FQNEAQ. CDR3 protein: CASSRVARTGGPEKLFF. CDR3 bases: TGTGCCAGCAGCCGCGTTGCCAGGACAGGGGGCCCCGAAAAACTGTTTTTT.

The J gene is TRBJ2-1, the V gene TRBV5-1; 9 bases line up with TRBD2. The CDR3 spans 16 residues. Germline V gene lookup returns CDR1 SGHRS and CDR2 YFSETQ. Unmatched junction bases numbered 15, after V lost 6 bases and J lost 8 bases. In nucleotides, the CDR3 is TGCGCCAGCACCCCGGATGTGAGTAGCGGGAGCTATGAGCAGTTCTTC. Protein: CASTPDVSSGSYEQFF. The variable domain in full, completed from reference TRBV5-1 and TRBJ2-1, reads KAGVTQTPRYLIKTRGQQVTLSCSPISGHRSVSWYQQTPGQGLQFLFEYFSETQRNKGNFPGRFSGRQFSNSRSEMNVSTLELGDSALYLCASTPDVSSGSYEQFFGPGTRLTVL.